This T cell receptor beta chain was found in a study of blood T cell repertoires in COVID-19. The overall study: The study drew acute and convalescent COVID-19 samples from the United States, Italy and Spain.

Authors' processing steps: Reference gene primers were amplified, and this amplification served to estimate nucleated cell counts. Using immunoSEQ multiplex PCR, the repertoire was profiled, and TCRdb retains in-frame clones only, with some absent. That table furnishes V, J and clone size, whereas the DNA furnished D and trimming. There are about 150,000 clones in the sample; roughly nine tenths occur only once, and approximately 2.8% lies in the top ten. The CDR3 is 17 residues long. CDR1 is SGHVS, CDR2 FQNEAQ, per germline. Trimming at V came to 2 bases and at J to 5 bases, leaving 15 bases not matched to a gene.

The origin of this receptor is an older woman with active COVID-19. The sequenced material came from peripheral blood. This rearrangement joins TRBV7-8 to TRBJ2-7; 7 nucleotides line up with TRBD2. The CDR3 loop is CASSLTPIGGSEDEQYF. Written as DNA, the CDR3 is TGTGCCAGCAGCTTAACCCCTATCGGCGGGAGTGAAGACGAGCAGTACTTC. The variable domain in full, completed from reference TRBV7-8 and TRBJ2-7, reads GAGVSQSPRYKVAKRGQDVALRCDPISGHVSLFWYQQALGQGPEFLTYFQNEAQLDKSGLPSDRFFAERPEGSVSTLKIQRTQQEDSAVYLCASSLTPIGGSEDEQYFGPGTRLTVT.